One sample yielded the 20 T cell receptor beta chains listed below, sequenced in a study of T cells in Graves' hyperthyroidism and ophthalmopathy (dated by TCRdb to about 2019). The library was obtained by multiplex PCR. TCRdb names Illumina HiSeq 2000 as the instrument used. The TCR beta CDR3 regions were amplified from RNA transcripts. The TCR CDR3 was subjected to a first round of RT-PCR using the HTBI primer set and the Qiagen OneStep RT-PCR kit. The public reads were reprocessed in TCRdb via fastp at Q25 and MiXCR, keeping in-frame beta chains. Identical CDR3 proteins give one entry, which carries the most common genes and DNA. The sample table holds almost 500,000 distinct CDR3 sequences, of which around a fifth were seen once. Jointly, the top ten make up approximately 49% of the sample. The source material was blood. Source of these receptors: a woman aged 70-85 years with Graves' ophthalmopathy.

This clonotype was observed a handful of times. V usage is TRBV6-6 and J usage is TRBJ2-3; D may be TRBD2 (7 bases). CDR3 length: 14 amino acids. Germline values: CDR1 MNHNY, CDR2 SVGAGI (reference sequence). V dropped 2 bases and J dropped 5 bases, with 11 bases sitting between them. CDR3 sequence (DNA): TGTGCCAGCAGTTACAGGGGGGGTCTAGATACGCAGTATTTT. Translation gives CASSYRGGLDTQYF.

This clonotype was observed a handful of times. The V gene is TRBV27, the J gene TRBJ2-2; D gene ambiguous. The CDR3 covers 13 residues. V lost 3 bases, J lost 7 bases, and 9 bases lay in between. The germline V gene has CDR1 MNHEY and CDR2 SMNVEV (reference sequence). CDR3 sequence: CASSFTPIGELFF. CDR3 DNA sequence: TGTGCCAGCAGTTTCACTCCAATCGGGGAGCTGTTTTTT.

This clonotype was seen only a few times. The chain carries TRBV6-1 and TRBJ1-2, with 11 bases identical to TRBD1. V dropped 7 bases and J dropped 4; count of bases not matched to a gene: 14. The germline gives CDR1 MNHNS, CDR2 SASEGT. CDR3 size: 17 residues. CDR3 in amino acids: CASTHPRGTGGVYGYTF. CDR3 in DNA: TGTGCCAGCACCCACCCAAGGGGGACAGGGGGTGTCTATGGCTACACCTTC.

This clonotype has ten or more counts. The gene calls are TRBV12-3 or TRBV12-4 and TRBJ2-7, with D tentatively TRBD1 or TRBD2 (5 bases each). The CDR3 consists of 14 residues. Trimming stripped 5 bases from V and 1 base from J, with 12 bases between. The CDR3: CASSRGANSYEQYF. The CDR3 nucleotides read TGTGCCAGCAGTAGAGGGGCCAATTCCTACGAGCAGTACTTC.

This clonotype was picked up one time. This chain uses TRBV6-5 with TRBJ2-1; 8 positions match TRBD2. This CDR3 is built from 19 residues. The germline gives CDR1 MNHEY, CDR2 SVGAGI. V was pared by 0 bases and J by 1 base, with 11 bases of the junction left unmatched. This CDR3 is CASSYSLAGGVGSYNEQFF. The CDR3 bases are TGTGCCAGCAGTTACTCTTTGGCGGGAGGCGTAGGATCCTACAATGAGCAGTTCTTC.

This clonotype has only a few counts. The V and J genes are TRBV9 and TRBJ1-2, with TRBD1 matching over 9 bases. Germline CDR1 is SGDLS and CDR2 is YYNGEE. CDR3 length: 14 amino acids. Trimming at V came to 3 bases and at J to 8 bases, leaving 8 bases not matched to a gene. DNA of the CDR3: TGTGCCAGCAGCGCTACAGGGGGCGCTTGGGGCTACACCTTC. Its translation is CASSATGGAWGYTF.

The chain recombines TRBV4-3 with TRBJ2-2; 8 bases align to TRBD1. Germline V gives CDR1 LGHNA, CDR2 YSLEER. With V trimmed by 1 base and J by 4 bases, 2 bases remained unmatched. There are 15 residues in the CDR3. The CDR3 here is CASSQATGGTGELFF. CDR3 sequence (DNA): TGCGCCAGCAGCCAAGCCACAGGGGGCACCGGGGAGCTGTTTTTT.

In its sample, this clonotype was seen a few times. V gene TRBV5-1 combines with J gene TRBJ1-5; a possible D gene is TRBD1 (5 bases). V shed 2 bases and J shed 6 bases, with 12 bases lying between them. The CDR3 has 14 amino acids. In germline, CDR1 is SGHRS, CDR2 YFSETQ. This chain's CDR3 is CASSFLGGGQPQHF. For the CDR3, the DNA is TGCGCCAGCAGCTTTCTTGGCGGGGGTCAGCCCCAGCATTTT.

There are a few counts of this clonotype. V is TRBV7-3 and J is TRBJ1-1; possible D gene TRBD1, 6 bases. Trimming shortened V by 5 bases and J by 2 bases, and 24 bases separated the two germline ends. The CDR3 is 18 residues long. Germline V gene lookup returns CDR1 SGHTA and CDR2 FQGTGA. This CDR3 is CASSRIHRSDRANTEAFF. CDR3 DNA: TGTGCCAGCAGCCGCATACACAGATCGGACAGAGCCAACACTGAAGCTTTCTTT.

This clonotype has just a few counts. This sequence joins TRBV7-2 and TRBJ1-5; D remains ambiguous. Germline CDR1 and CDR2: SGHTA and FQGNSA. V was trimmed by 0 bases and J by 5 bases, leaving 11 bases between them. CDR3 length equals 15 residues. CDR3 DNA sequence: TGTGCCAGCAGCTTAGCGTCAAACACTTATCAGCCCCAGCATTTT. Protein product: CASSLASNTYQPQHF.

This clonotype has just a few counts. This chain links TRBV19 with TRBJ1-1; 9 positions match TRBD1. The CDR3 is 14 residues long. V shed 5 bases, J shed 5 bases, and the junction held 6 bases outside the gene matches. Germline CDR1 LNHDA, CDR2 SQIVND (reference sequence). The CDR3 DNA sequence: TGTGCCAGTAGTGATAATGGACAGGGGACTGAAGCTTTCTTT. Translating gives CASSDNGQGTEAFF.

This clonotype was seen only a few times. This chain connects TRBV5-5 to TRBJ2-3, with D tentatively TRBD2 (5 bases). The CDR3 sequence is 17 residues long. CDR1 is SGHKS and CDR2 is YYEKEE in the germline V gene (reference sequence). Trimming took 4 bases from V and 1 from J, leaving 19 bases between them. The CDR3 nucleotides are TGTGCCAGCAGCCCGACGCGAGGGTCTCACCGCACAGATACGCAGTATTTT. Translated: CASSPTRGSHRTDTQYF. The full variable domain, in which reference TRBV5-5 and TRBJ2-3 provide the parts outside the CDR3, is DAGVTQSPTHLIKTRGQQVTLRCSPISGHKSVSWYQQVLGQGPQFIFQYYEKEERGRGNFPDRFSARQFPNYSSELNVNALLLGDSALYLCASSPTRGSHRTDTQYFGPGTRLTVL.

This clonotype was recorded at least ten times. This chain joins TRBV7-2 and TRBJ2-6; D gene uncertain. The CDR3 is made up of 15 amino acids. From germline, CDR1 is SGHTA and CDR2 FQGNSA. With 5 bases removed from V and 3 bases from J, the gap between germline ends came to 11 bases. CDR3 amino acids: CASSPQRFGANVLTF. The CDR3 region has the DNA TGTGCCAGCAGCCCGCAGCGATTTGGGGCCAACGTCCTGACTTTC.

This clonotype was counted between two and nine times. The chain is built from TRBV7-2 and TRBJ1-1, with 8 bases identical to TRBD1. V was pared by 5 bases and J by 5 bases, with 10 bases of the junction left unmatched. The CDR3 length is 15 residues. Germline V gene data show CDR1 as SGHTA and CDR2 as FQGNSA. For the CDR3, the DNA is TGTGCCAGCAGCCCGCAGGGGGCAGTTAGGACTGAAGCTTTCTTT. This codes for CASSPQGAVRTEAFF.

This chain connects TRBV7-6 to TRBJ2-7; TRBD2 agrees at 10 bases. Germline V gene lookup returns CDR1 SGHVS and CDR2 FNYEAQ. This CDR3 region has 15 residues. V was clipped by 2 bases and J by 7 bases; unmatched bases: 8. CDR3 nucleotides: TGTGCCAGCAGCTTAACCGGGACTAGCGTACGGGAGCAGTACTTC. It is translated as CASSLTGTSVREQYF.

The CDR3 sequence is CASSQTRDSPLHF. The CDR3 DNA is TGCGCCAGCAGCCAAACCAGGGATTCACCCCTCCACTTT. J is TRBJ1-6 and V is TRBV4-1; a weak D match, TRBD1 (5 bases). CDR3 length: 13 amino acids. Trimming stripped 2 bases from V and 8 bases from J, with 7 bases between. Germline-derived CDR1 and CDR2 are MGHRA and YSYEKL.

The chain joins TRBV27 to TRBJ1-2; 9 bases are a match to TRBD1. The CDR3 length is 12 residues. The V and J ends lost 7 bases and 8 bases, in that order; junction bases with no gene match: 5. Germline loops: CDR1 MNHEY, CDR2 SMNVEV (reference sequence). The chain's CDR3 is CASKGQGEGYTF. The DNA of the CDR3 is TGTGCCAGCAAGGGACAGGGTGAAGGCTACACCTTC.

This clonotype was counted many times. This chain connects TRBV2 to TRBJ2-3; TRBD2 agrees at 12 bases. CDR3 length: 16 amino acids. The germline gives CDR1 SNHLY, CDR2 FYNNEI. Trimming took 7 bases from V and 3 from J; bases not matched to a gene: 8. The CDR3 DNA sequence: TGTGCCAGCACCCTCGGACTAGCGGGATTAACAGATACGCAGTATTTT. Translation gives CASTLGLAGLTDTQYF.

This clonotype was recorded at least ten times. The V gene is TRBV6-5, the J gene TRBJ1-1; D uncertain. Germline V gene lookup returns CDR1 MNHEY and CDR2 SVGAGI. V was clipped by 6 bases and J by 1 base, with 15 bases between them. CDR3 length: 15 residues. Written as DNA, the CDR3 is TGTGCCAGCAGATATAGCCCTGGGCAGAACACTGAAGCTTTCTTT. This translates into CASRYSPGQNTEAFF.

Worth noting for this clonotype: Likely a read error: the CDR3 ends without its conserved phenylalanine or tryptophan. The CDR3 coding sequence is TGTGCCAGCAGTTTAGCGGGACTAGCCTATTCTCCCTACGAGCAGTACCTC. Its translation: CASSLAGLAYSPYEQYL. J is TRBJ2-7 and V is TRBV12-3 or TRBV12-4; the match to TRBD2 covers 9 bases. Trimming cost V 0 bases and J 2 bases; bases outside gene matches: 8. The CDR3 totals 17 residues.